What follows are 4 T cell receptor beta chains derived from one specimen sequenced in a study of PD-L1 blockade in urothelial cancer. The time point was: peripheral blood 6 weeks after treatment start. Sequencing was performed with immunoSEQ multiplex PCR; in TCRdb, only in-frame clones are kept and a portion is missing. The sample holds tens of thousands of clones; 91% are singletons and the top ten take less than 9.5%. The material was PBMCs, obtained around atezolizumab (anti-PD-L1) treatment. The receptors were sampled from a man between 65 and 85 years old with urothelial cancer.

This rearrangement joins TRBV9 to TRBJ1-2, with a possible D match to TRBD1 (5 bases). CDR1 and CDR2 (germline): SGDLS, YYNGEE. Trimming pared 4 bases from V and 4 bases from J, leaving 11 bases between. There are 13 residues in the CDR3. The CDR3 protein is CASSPGHGYGYTF. The CDR3 DNA reads as TGTGCCAGCAGCCCTGGACACGGCTATGGCTACACCTTC.

This rearrangement joins TRBV13 to TRBJ2-5; 9 bases map to TRBD1. With V trimmed by 3 bases and J by 1 base, 3 bases remained unmatched. Germline CDR1 is PRHDT and CDR2 is FYEKMQ (reference sequence). The CDR3 length is 15 residues. The CDR3 DNA reads as TGTGCCAGCAGCTTGGGACAGGGCCTCCAAGAGACCCAGTACTTC. Translating it yields CASSLGQGLQETQYF.

This rearrangement joins TRBV20-1 to TRBJ2-1, with D unclear. This CDR3 has 11 amino acids. Trimming stripped 3 bases from V and 9 bases from J, with 9 bases between. Germline V gives CDR1 DFQATT, CDR2 SNEGSKA (reference sequence). The CDR3 DNA sequence: TGCAGTGCTAGGGGCAAACCTGAGCAGTTCTTC. Its protein is CSARGKPEQFF.

The rearrangement joins TRBV27 to TRBJ2-1, with D possibly matching TRBD1 (6 bases). The germline V gene encodes CDR1 MNHEY and CDR2 SMNVEV (reference sequence). The CDR3 has 15 residues. With 5 bases removed from V and 3 bases from J, the gap between germline ends came to 14 bases. The CDR3 is CASSHRDRIYNEQFF. As DNA, the CDR3 is TGTGCCAGCAGTCACAGGGATAGAATCTACAATGAGCAGTTCTTC.